The 28 T cell receptor beta chains listed next were all sequenced from one sample in a study of blood T cell repertoires in COVID-19. Libraries were prepared by immunoSEQ multiplex PCR; TCRdb keeps only in-frame clonotypes and omits some of them. The sample shows about 74,000 clones, around 90% of them seen only once. Sequenced material: peripheral blood. The source of these receptors is an elderly woman with acute or convalescent COVID-19.

This clone was seen just once. The chain uses TRBV7-8 and TRBJ1-2, with TRBD1 matching 8 bases. The CDR3 sequence is 14 residues long. V was clipped by 5 bases and J by 2 bases; unmatched bases: 4. Germline assignment: CDR1 SGHVS and CDR2 FQNEAQ. CDR3 amino acids: CASSLRQGNYGYTF. The CDR3 coding sequence is TGTGCCAGCAGCCTCCGACAGGGGAACTATGGCTACACCTTC. The variable domain in full, completed from reference TRBV7-8 and TRBJ1-2, reads GAGVSQSPRYKVAKRGQDVALRCDPISGHVSLFWYQQALGQGPEFLTYFQNEAQLDKSGLPSDRFFAERPEGSVSTLKIQRTQQEDSAVYLCASSLRQGNYGYTFGSGTRLTVV.

With respect to this clone: At one of its ends the junction is not consistent with the germline gene, which may arise from a read error. The rearrangement links TRBV11-2 to TRBJ2-4; 7 nucleotides agree with TRBD1. The germline gives CDR1 SGHAT, CDR2 FQNNGV. The CDR3 covers 13 residues. In DNA form, the CDR3 reads TGTGCCAGCAGCACGACTTCTCTGACAGGGCCCCAGTTC. The encoded protein is CASSTTSLTGPQF. Supplemented by reference TRBV11-2 and TRBJ2-4, the full variable domain reads EAGVAQSPRYKIIEKRQSVAFWCNPISGHATLYWYQQILGQGPKLLIQFQNNGVVDDSQLPKDRFSAERLKGVDSTLKIQPAKLEDSAVYLCASSTTSLTGPQFGAGTRLSVL.

The chain is built from TRBV5-1 and TRBJ1-1, with a tentative D call TRBD1 (6 bases). V lost 4 bases and J lost 5, with 18 bases in between. This CDR3 has 15 amino acids. The germline CDR1 and CDR2 sequences are SGHRS and YFSETQ. The CDR3 here is CASSQIGGLATEAFF. The CDR3 DNA reads TGCGCCAGCAGCCAAATCGGGGGGCTGGCAACTGAAGCTTTCTTT.

The chain combines TRBV6-4 with TRBJ1-2; TRBD1 aligns across 9 bases. Germline loops: CDR1 MRHNA, CDR2 SNTAGT. J was trimmed by 6 bases and V by 3 bases; bases with no gene match: 2. The CDR3 has 13 residues. This chain's CDR3 is CASSEGTGNGYTF. In DNA, the CDR3 is TGTGCCAGCAGTGAAGGGACAGGGAATGGCTACACCTTC.

This clone was seen more than once but under ten times. This sequence joins TRBV19 and TRBJ1-1; the D is unclear. This CDR3 is 15 amino acids long. Trimming cost V 2 bases and J 1 base, with 11 bases left between them. CDR1 LNHDA and CDR2 SQIVND come from the germline V gene (reference sequence). The CDR3 protein is CASSIHRVRNTEAFF. The CDR3 DNA reads as TGTGCCAGTAGTATACACCGGGTAAGGAACACTGAAGCTTTCTTT.

V usage is TRBV30 and J usage is TRBJ2-5; D uncertain. This CDR3 comprises 13 residues. The germline V gene has CDR1 GTSNPN and CDR2 SVGIG (reference sequence). Trimming removed 2 bases from V and 2 bases from J, with 9 bases in between. The CDR3 sequence is CAWSLRTQETQYF. CDR3 bases: TGTGCCTGGAGTCTCAGAACGCAAGAGACCCAGTACTTC.

V gene TRBV3-1 (or the pseudogene TRBV3-2) combines with J gene TRBJ2-7, with 8 bases lining up with TRBD1. Unmatched junction bases numbered 10, after V lost 4 bases and J lost 5 bases. From germline, CDR1 is LGHDT and CDR2 YNNKEL (reference sequence). The CDR3 runs 15 residues. The DNA of the CDR3 is TGTGCCAGCAGCCTAGGACAGGGCGATTTCCACGAGCAGTACTTC. Protein: CASSLGQGDFHEQYF.

V and J are TRBV7-2 and TRBJ2-5; TRBD2 matches at 8 bases. Per germline, CDR1 SGHTA and CDR2 FQGNSA. The J segment lost 6 bases and the V segment lost 1 base, leaving 7 bases of the junction unmatched. CDR3 length: 15 amino acids. This chain's CDR3 is CASSLGGGLRKTQYF. The DNA for the CDR3 is TGTGCCAGCAGCTTAGGCGGGGGGCTCAGGAAGACCCAGTACTTC. The whole variable domain, remainder taken from reference TRBV7-2 and TRBJ2-5, is GAGVSQSPSNKVTEKGKDVELRCDPISGHTALYWYRQSLGQGLEFLIYFQGNSAPDKSGLPSDRFSAERTGGSVSTLTIQRTQQEDSAVYLCASSLGGGLRKTQYFGPGTRLLVL.

The chain uses TRBV6-4 and TRBJ2-7; 8 nucleotides line up with TRBD1. CDR3 length equals 15 residues. Trimming cost V 2 bases and J 2 bases; bases outside gene matches: 5. Germline V lookup: CDR1 MRHNA, CDR2 SNTAGT. The CDR3 nucleotides read TGTGCCAGCAGTGACCCGGGACAGGATACCTACGAGCAGTACTTC. Protein product: CASSDPGQDTYEQYF.

This clone occurred a few times. The chain joins TRBV19 to TRBJ1-5; 9 positions agree with TRBD1. Unmatched junction bases numbered 12, after V lost 5 bases and J lost 7 bases. The CDR3 is 16 residues long. Germline V lookup: CDR1 LNHDA, CDR2 SQIVND (reference sequence). CDR3 protein: CASSLTRDREGQPQHF. The CDR3 bases are TGTGCCAGTAGTCTGACCAGGGACAGGGAGGGCCAGCCCCAGCATTTT.

This sequence joins TRBV28 and TRBJ1-5; tentatively, D is TRBD1 (5 bases). The CDR3 loop spans 14 amino acids. Germline V CDR1 and CDR2: MDHEN, SYDVKM. Trimming took 3 bases from V and 3 from J, leaving 9 bases between them. CDR3 sequence reads: CASSLGGTNQPQHF. The CDR3 nucleotides are TGTGCCAGCAGTTTGGGGGGAACCAATCAGCCCCAGCATTTT.

The rearrangement uses TRBV7-2 and TRBJ2-5; 10 nucleotides align to TRBD1. The CDR3 contains 14 residues. With 5 bases clipped from V and 4 bases from J, the junction kept 4 bases outside the gene matches. Per germline, CDR1 SGHTA and CDR2 FQGNSA. CDR3 coding DNA: TGTGCCAGCAGCATGAGGGACAGGGGAGAGACCCAGTACTTC. Encoded protein: CASSMRDRGETQYF.

V and J are TRBV7-9 and TRBJ1-5, with D tentatively TRBD1 (6 bases). CDR3 size: 15 residues. Germline V gene data show CDR1 as SEHNR and CDR2 as FQNEAQ (reference sequence). V shed 1 base and J shed 4 bases, with 11 bases lying between them. CDR3 sequence (DNA): TGTGCCAGCAGCTTAGGGACAGAGAGAAATCAGCCCCAGCATTTT. Its protein is CASSLGTERNQPQHF.

V gene TRBV7-2 combines with J gene TRBJ2-5; 8 nucleotides agree with TRBD1. Looked up from germline, CDR1 is SGHTA and CDR2 is FQGNSA. The CDR3 is made up of 14 amino acids. The trim removed 3 bases at V and 4 bases at J, leaving 4 bases unmatched. CDR3 sequence (DNA): TGTGCCAGCAGCTTCGGGACAGGTCGAGAGACCCAGTACTTC. Translation gives CASSFGTGRETQYF.

The CDR3 region has the DNA TGTGCCAGCAGCCCTGGACAGGGGAAGCAGTACTTC. Translating gives CASSPGQGKQYF. The chain is built from TRBV4-2 and TRBJ2-7; TRBD1 aligns across 9 bases. Germline V gives CDR1 LGHNA, CDR2 YNFKEQ. CDR3 length: 12 residues. V lost 4 bases to trimming and J lost 8 bases; unmatched junction nucleotides: 3.

The V and J genes are TRBV6-5 and TRBJ1-1; tentatively, D is TRBD1 (5 bases). Germline values: CDR1 MNHEY, CDR2 SVGAGI. There are 15 residues in the CDR3. V was trimmed by 2 bases and J by 2 bases, leaving 12 bases between them. In DNA form, the CDR3 reads TGTGCCAGCAGTTACGGGGGGGGTCTTAACACTGAAGCTTTCTTT. Amino acids: CASSYGGGLNTEAFF.

CDR3 coding DNA: TGTGCCATCAGTGATGCGACAGGGCCTAACTATGGCTACACCTTC. Translated: CAISDATGPNYGYTF. The rearrangement links TRBV10-3 to TRBJ1-2; 7 positions agree with TRBD1. This CDR3 comprises 15 residues. V dropped 3 bases and J dropped 0; count of bases not matched to a gene: 4. The germline V gene encodes CDR1 ENHRY and CDR2 SYGVKD.

The rearrangement uses TRBV5-1 and TRBJ1-6, with D possibly being TRBD1 (6 bases). The V end was cut by 2 bases, the J end by 7 bases, with 10 bases between. CDR3 length equals 14 residues. Germline V gene lookup returns CDR1 SGHRS and CDR2 YFSETQ. The CDR3 coding sequence is TGCGCCAGCAGCTTCGGACAGCAAAATTCACCCCTCCACTTT. Protein sequence: CASSFGQQNSPLHF.

The V and J genes are TRBV7-2 and TRBJ2-6, with D possibly TRBD1 on 5 matching bases. Looked up from germline, CDR1 is SGHTA and CDR2 is FQGNSA. V lost 3 bases, J lost 0 bases, and 9 bases lay in between. The CDR3 is made up of 16 amino acids. In DNA, the CDR3 is TGTGCCAGCAGCTTTTCAGGGTACTCTGGGGCCAACGTCCTGACTTTC. It translates to CASSFSGYSGANVLTF.

The chain links TRBV18 to TRBJ1-1; D call uncertain. This CDR3 has 13 residues. V lost 5 bases and J 0 bases, leaving 7 bases between the germline ends. The germline V gene encodes CDR1 KGHSH and CDR2 LQKENI. As DNA, the CDR3 is TGTGCCAGCTCAGTAGACATGAACACTGAAGCTTTCTTT. Protein product: CASSVDMNTEAFF.

The CDR3 region is CSVVWSRDTQYF. CDR3 coding DNA: TGCAGCGTTGTGTGGTCGCGGGATACGCAGTATTTT. The chain recombines TRBV29-1 with TRBJ2-3; no reliable D call. The germline CDR1 and CDR2 sequences are SQVTM and ANQGSEA. Between the trimmed V and J ends, which lost 4 bases and 6 bases, there was a span of 11 bases. This CDR3 spans 12 amino acids.

Written as DNA, the CDR3 is TGTGCCAGCAGCTTACTGGGGACAAGCTCAAATTCACCCCTCCACTTT. Translating gives CASSLLGTSSNSPLHF. The chain is built from TRBV13 and TRBJ1-6, with D possibly TRBD1 on 6 matching bases. Deletions cut 2 bases from V and 7 bases from J, with 15 bases between. The CDR3 sequence is 16 residues long. Germline CDR1 PRHDT, CDR2 FYEKMQ (reference sequence).

The rearrangement links TRBV29-1 to TRBJ2-1; TRBD1 aligns across 7 bases. V dropped 7 bases and J dropped 4; count of bases not matched to a gene: 10. The length of the CDR3 is 14 residues. Germline V gene data show CDR1 as SQVTM and CDR2 as ANQGSEA. This CDR3 is CSAEGARTYNEQFF. The CDR3, as DNA: TGCAGCGCAGAGGGGGCAAGAACGTACAATGAGCAGTTCTTC.

The chain links TRBV5-6 to TRBJ1-2; 10 bases are shared with TRBD1. Germline trimming cut 4 bases from V and 0 bases from J; bases unmatched to any gene: 9. Per the germline V gene, CDR1 is SGHDT and CDR2 is YYEEEE. The CDR3 has 17 amino acids. CDR3 region: CASSRSGTGVANYGYTF. Written as DNA, the CDR3 is TGTGCCAGCAGCCGGAGTGGGACAGGGGTTGCTAACTATGGCTACACCTTC.

The chain links TRBV19 to TRBJ2-1, with D perhaps matching TRBD2 (6 bases). This CDR3 is built from 14 residues. V gave up 8 bases and J gave up 7 bases, with 18 bases separating them. The germline CDR1 and CDR2 sequences are LNHDA and SQIVND (reference sequence). CDR3 nucleotide sequence: TGTGCCAGTGCCCCGACGGGGGTTGTTAATGAGCAGTTCTTC. Its protein product is CASAPTGVVNEQFF.

The chain combines TRBV24-1 with TRBJ2-1, with a weak D call TRBD2 (6 bases). Per the germline V gene, CDR1 is KGHDR and CDR2 is SFDVKD. V was clipped by 4 bases and J by 5 bases, with 11 bases between them. The CDR3 has 14 residues. The DNA of the CDR3 is TGTGCCACCAGTGAGGTTGGAGGGCACAATGAGCAGTTCTTC. Protein product: CATSEVGGHNEQFF.

The CDR3 region is CASSVTDTGTEAFF. The CDR3, as DNA: TGTGCCAGCAGCGTGACAGATACTGGTACTGAAGCTTTCTTT. The chain couples TRBV9 to TRBJ1-1; D might be TRBD1 (5 bases). V was shortened by 2 bases and J by 5 bases, with 13 bases between the two germline ends. The CDR3 runs 14 residues. Germline V gene sequence: CDR1 SGDLS, CDR2 YYNGEE.

This clone was found a few times. J is TRBJ1-3 and V is TRBV5-1; 7 bases map to TRBD1. The CDR3 has 18 residues. The ends lost 0 bases at V and 0 bases at J; junction bases unmatched: 9. Germline values: CDR1 SGHRS, CDR2 YFSETQ. The CDR3 nucleotides read TGCGCCAGCAGCTTGGCCCCCGGGACAGAGATCTCTGGAAACACCATATATTTT. Translating gives CASSLAPGTEISGNTIYF.